Shown below are 24 T cell receptor beta chains from a single sample sequenced in a study of OX40 agonist ivuxolimab in advanced cancers. Sequencing used immunoSEQ multiplex PCR; TCRdb keeps in-frame clones, though not all of them. The table includes 50,000 to 55,000 clones, roughly 80% detected once. The input for sequencing was CD4+ or CD8+ T cells sorted from blood, taken in a trial of the OX40 agonist ivuxolimab. The receptor source for this set is an adult with an advanced solid tumor such as melanoma, head and neck, liver or kidney cancer.

This clone is judged medium-sized. J is TRBJ2-7 and V is TRBV27; 8 nucleotides agree with TRBD1. This CDR3 has 13 residues. Trimming took 6 bases from V and 1 from J; bases not matched to a gene: 2. CDR1 and CDR2 (germline): MNHEY, SMNVEV (reference sequence). CDR3 coding DNA: TGTGCCAGCAGCAGGACAGGGTCCTACGAGCAGTACTTC. As protein: CASSRTGSYEQYF.

The chain recombines TRBV6-5 with TRBJ2-7; 9 positions match TRBD1. Germline loops: CDR1 MNHEY, CDR2 SVGAGI. Trimming removed 7 bases from V and 6 bases from J; junction bases left unmatched: 7. The CDR3 sequence is 13 residues long. The CDR3 reads CASKGTGRPEQYF. The CDR3 DNA reads TGTGCCAGCAAAGGGACAGGGCGTCCCGAGCAGTACTTC.

V gene TRBV30 combines with J gene TRBJ1-4, with D possibly being TRBD1 (6 bases). V lost 0 bases and J lost 8, with 16 bases in between. The length of the CDR3 is 15 residues. CDR1 is GTSNPN and CDR2 is SVGIG in the germline V gene (reference sequence). CDR3 loop: CAWSVRDTRWEKLFF. CDR3 DNA: TGTGCCTGGAGTGTAAGGGACACCCGATGGGAAAAACTGTTTTTT. Full variable domain (outside the CDR3, taken from reference TRBV30 and TRBJ1-4): SQTIHQWPATLVQPVGSPLSLECTVEGTSNPNLYWYRQAAGRGLQLLFYSVGIGQISSEVPQNLSASRPQDRQFILSSKKLLLSDSGFYLCAWSVRDTRWEKLFFGSGTQLSVL.

There are a few counts of this clone. This rearrangement joins TRBV5-4 to TRBJ1-1; TRBD1 matches at 10 bases. V dropped 4 bases and J dropped 11; count of bases not matched to a gene: 8. The CDR3 consists of 13 residues. Germline CDR1 reads SGHNT; CDR2 reads YYREEE (reference sequence). The CDR3 DNA is TGTGCCAGCAGCAAGGGACAGGGGAGAGGTGCTTTCTTT. Translation gives CASSKGQGRGAFF.

This clone was detected a few times. The V and J genes are TRBV11-2 and TRBJ1-2, with D maybe TRBD1 (5 bases). Deletions cut 2 bases from V and 3 bases from J, with 13 bases between. From germline, CDR1 is SGHAT and CDR2 FQNNGV. The CDR3 contains 15 residues. CDR3 protein: CASSLFGTRDYGYTF. In DNA form, the CDR3 reads TGTGCCAGCAGCTTATTCGGGACGAGGGACTATGGCTACACCTTC.

The chain carries TRBV7-8 and TRBJ1-4, with D maybe TRBD1 (5 bases). The CDR3 has 17 amino acids. CDR1 is SGHVS and CDR2 is FQNEAQ in the germline V gene. V was shortened by 0 bases and J by 6 bases, with 17 bases between the two germline ends. The CDR3 sequence is CASSLAPNRARDEKLFF. The CDR3 DNA reads as TGTGCCAGCAGCTTAGCCCCTAATAGGGCCAGGGATGAAAAACTGTTTTTT. The full variable domain, completed using reference TRBV7-8 and TRBJ1-4, is GAGVSQSPRYKVAKRGQDVALRCDPISGHVSLFWYQQALGQGPEFLTYFQNEAQLDKSGLPSDRFFAERPEGSVSTLKIQRTQQEDSAVYLCASSLAPNRARDEKLFFGSGTQLSVL.

Concerning this clone: A much larger clone sits a single nucleotide away, making a read error possible. As DNA, the CDR3 is TGTGCCAGCAGTCGAGCCAGAATCTCCTACGGGCAGTACTTC. It codes for CASSRARISYGQYF. The chain couples TRBV27 to TRBJ2-7, with D unresolved. Germline V gene sequence: CDR1 MNHEY, CDR2 SMNVEV (reference sequence). The CDR3 totals 14 residues.

The rearrangement uses TRBV19 and TRBJ1-6; D is unclear. Trimming shortened V by 4 bases and J by 10 bases, and 17 bases separated the two germline ends. CDR3 length equals 15 residues. CDR1 is LNHDA and CDR2 is SQIVND in the germline V gene (reference sequence). The CDR3: CASSTWGGRPSPLHF. The CDR3 DNA reads as TGTGCCAGTAGTACCTGGGGTGGGCGCCCCTCACCCCTCCACTTT.

The CDR3 nucleotides read TGTGCCAGCAGTCTCGTGGGGGCGGGCAATGAAAAACTGTTTTTT. It is translated as CASSLVGAGNEKLFF. The chain combines TRBV27 with TRBJ1-4; tentatively, D is TRBD1 (6 bases). The CDR3 consists of 15 residues. V lost 5 bases to trimming and J lost 5 bases, with 15 bases between them. Germline assignment: CDR1 MNHEY and CDR2 SMNVEV (reference sequence).

This clone was seen only once. The chain carries TRBV7-3 and TRBJ2-5; D is unresolved. The V gene's germline CDR1 is SGHTA and CDR2 FQGTGA. V lost 5 bases and J lost 3, with 13 bases in between. The CDR3 is made up of 14 amino acids. CDR3 protein: CASSTQTGEETQYF. CDR3 sequence (DNA): TGTGCCAGCAGCACCCAGACTGGTGAAGAGACCCAGTACTTC.

In its sample, this clone was seen once. The chain links TRBV6-5 to TRBJ2-7; the D gene is possibly TRBD1 (6 bases). Trimming took off 4 bases at V and 3 bases at J, with 13 bases between the two ends. The CDR3 spans 14 residues. Germline V gives CDR1 MNHEY, CDR2 SVGAGI. The CDR3, as DNA: TGTGCCAGCAGTTTCCACAGGGTACGCTACGAGCAGTACTTC. Encoded protein: CASSFHRVRYEQYF.

V and J are TRBV4-3 and TRBJ2-2; D gene uncertain. V lost 4 bases to trimming and J lost 5 bases, with 11 bases between them. Per germline, CDR1 LGHNA and CDR2 YSLEER. This CDR3 spans 14 amino acids. DNA for the CDR3: TGCGCCAGCAGCCCTACGGGTGGGACCGGGGAGCTGTTTTTT. It encodes CASSPTGGTGELFF.

The chain is built from TRBV7-2 and TRBJ2-4; TRBD2 aligns across 7 bases. Germline V gene lookup returns CDR1 SGHTA and CDR2 FQGNSA. Unmatched junction bases numbered 13, after V lost 5 bases and J lost 3 bases. The CDR3 length is 17 residues. The CDR3 nucleotides read TGTGCCAGCAGCCCCGGCGGGGGAGGGCAGAACAAAAACATTCAGTACTTC. This translates into CASSPGGGGQNKNIQYF.

V and J are TRBV4-1 and TRBJ2-1; perhaps TRBD2 as D (5 bases). The germline V gene has CDR1 MGHRA and CDR2 YSYEKL. V was clipped by 1 base and J by 9 bases, with 22 bases between them. The length of the CDR3 is 17 residues. DNA for the CDR3: TGCGCCAGCAGCCAAGCAGGAACAGAGCTTCGGGGTGGTGAGCAGTTCTTC. Protein: CASSQAGTELRGGEQFF.

The chain recombines TRBV25-1 with TRBJ2-5; a weak D match, TRBD2 (5 bases). V shed 5 bases and J shed 5 bases, with 12 bases lying between them. The germline V gene encodes CDR1 MGHDK and CDR2 SYGVNS. The CDR3 spans 13 residues. CDR3 protein: CASSFGSGETQYF. In DNA, the CDR3 is TGTGCCAGCAGTTTTGGGAGTGGGGAGACCCAGTACTTC.

This clone was detected only a few times. The V call is TRBV11-2, the J call TRBJ2-7, with 9 bases matching TRBD1. The CDR3 runs to 14 residues. Germline-derived CDR1 and CDR2 are SGHAT and FQNNGV. The V and J ends lost 5 bases and 4 bases, in that order; junction bases with no gene match: 6. The CDR3 is CASSRDRVGYEQYF. The CDR3 region has the DNA TGTGCCAGCAGCCGGGACAGGGTGGGGTACGAGCAGTACTTC. The variable domain in full, completed from reference TRBV11-2 and TRBJ2-7, reads EAGVAQSPRYKIIEKRQSVAFWCNPISGHATLYWYQQILGQGPKLLIQFQNNGVVDDSQLPKDRFSAERLKGVDSTLKIQPAKLEDSAVYLCASSRDRVGYEQYFGPGTRLTVT.

The chain recombines TRBV2 with TRBJ2-7; 8 nucleotides agree with TRBD1. The germline V gene encodes CDR1 SNHLY and CDR2 FYNNEI. Trimming took 9 bases from V and 2 from J; bases not matched to a gene: 9. The CDR3 extends over 14 amino acids. The CDR3 DNA sequence: TGTGCCAGTCGGGGACAGGCGGCCACCTACGAGCAGTACTTC. Its protein is CASRGQAATYEQYF.

This clone was recorded once. This chain joins TRBV11-2 and TRBJ1-4; tentative D call: TRBD1 (6 bases). The CDR3 has 15 residues. In germline, CDR1 is SGHAT, CDR2 FQNNGV. V was clipped by 4 bases and J by 8 bases, with 17 bases between them. The CDR3 is CASSSRGAAGEKLFF. The CDR3 DNA follows: TGTGCCAGCAGCTCCAGGGGTGCCGCCGGAGAAAAACTGTTTTTT.

The chain uses TRBV7-2 and TRBJ1-5, with D perhaps TRBD1 (6 bases). This CDR3 is built from 13 residues. From germline, CDR1 is SGHTA and CDR2 FQGNSA. Trimming cost V 5 bases and J 9 bases, with 14 bases left between them. CDR3: CASSQREGGPQHF. CDR3 in DNA: TGTGCCAGCAGCCAGCGGGAGGGGGGGCCCCAGCATTTT. The full variable domain, with the rest looked up from reference TRBV7-2 and TRBJ1-5, is GAGVSQSPSNKVTEKGKDVELRCDPISGHTALYWYRQSLGQGLEFLIYFQGNSAPDKSGLPSDRFSAERTGGSVSTLTIQRTQQEDSAVYLCASSQREGGPQHFGDGTRLSIL.

This sequence joins TRBV2 and TRBJ2-5; either TRBD1 or TRBD2 may supply D (6 bases each). The length of the CDR3 is 13 residues. Deletions cut 5 bases from V and 5 bases from J, with 12 bases between. Per germline, CDR1 SNHLY and CDR2 FYNNEI. The CDR3 sequence is CASSSTGRETQYF. The CDR3 coding sequence is TGTGCCAGCAGTTCCACAGGGAGGGAGACCCAGTACTTC. The full variable domain, completed using reference TRBV2 and TRBJ2-5, is EPEVTQTPSHQVTQMGQEVILRCVPISNHLYFYWYRQILGQKVEFLVSFYNNEISEKSEIFDDQFSVERPDGSNFTLKIRSTKLEDSAMYFCASSSTGRETQYFGPGTRLLVL.

The rearrangement links TRBV9 to TRBJ1-1; D not resolved. Germline V gene sequence: CDR1 SGDLS, CDR2 YYNGEE. CDR3 length equals 14 residues. The ends were cut back, 4 bases at V and 2 bases at J, with 12 bases in the middle. The CDR3 loop is CASSSRAANTEAFF. The CDR3 bases are TGTGCCAGCAGCTCAAGGGCCGCTAACACTGAAGCTTTCTTT.

The CDR3 loop is CASSSYPTGEAEQFF. The CDR3 nucleotides are TGTGCCAGCAGCTCGTACCCCACAGGGGAAGCTGAGCAGTTCTTC. The V gene is TRBV7-2, the J gene TRBJ2-1; TRBD1 matches 7 bases. Germline CDR1 and CDR2: SGHTA and FQGNSA. V was pared by 4 bases and J by 9 bases, with 12 bases of the junction left unmatched. The CDR3 has 15 residues.

The gene calls are TRBV5-1 and TRBJ2-7, with D perhaps being TRBD1 or TRBD2 (5 bases each). This CDR3 has 13 residues. Looked up from germline, CDR1 is SGHRS and CDR2 is YFSETQ. Trimming removed 4 bases from V and 5 bases from J, with 13 bases in between. CDR3 nucleotides: TGCGCCAGCAGCACGGGGCCGGGTCACGAGCAGTACTTC. Its protein is CASSTGPGHEQYF.

This chain links TRBV9 with TRBJ1-6, with unresolved D. The V end lost 5 bases, the J end lost 7 bases, and 19 bases lay between the germline ends. This CDR3 is 16 amino acids long. The germline gives CDR1 SGDLS, CDR2 YYNGEE. The CDR3 region is CASSKEPSAGNSPLHF. In DNA, the CDR3 is TGTGCCAGCAGTAAGGAACCGTCGGCTGGGAATTCACCCCTCCACTTT.